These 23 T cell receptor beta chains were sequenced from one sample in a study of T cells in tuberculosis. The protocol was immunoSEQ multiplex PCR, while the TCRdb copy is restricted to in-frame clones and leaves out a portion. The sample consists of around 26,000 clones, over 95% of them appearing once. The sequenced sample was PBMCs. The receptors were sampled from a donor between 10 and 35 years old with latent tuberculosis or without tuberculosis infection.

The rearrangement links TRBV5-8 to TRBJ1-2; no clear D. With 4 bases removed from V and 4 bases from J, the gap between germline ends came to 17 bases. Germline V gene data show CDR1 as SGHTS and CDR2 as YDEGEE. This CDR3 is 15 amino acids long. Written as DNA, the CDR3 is TGTGCCAGCAGCCCCGGAGGGCTTAACACCTATGGCTACACCTTC. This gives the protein CASSPGGLNTYGYTF.

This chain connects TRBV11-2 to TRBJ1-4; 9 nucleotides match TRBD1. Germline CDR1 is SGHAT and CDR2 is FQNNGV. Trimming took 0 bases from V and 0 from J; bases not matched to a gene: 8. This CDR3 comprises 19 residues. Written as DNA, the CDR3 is TGTGCCAGCAGCTTAGATCCCCGGGACAGGGACGCAACTAATGAAAAACTGTTTTTT. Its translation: CASSLDPRDRDATNEKLFF.

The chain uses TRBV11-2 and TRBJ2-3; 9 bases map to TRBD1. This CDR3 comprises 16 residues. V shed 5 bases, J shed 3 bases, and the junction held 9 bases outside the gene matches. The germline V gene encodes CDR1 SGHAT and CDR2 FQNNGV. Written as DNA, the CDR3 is TGTGCCAGCAGCCCCGGACAGGGGAGGGGTACAGATACGCAGTATTTT. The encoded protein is CASSPGQGRGTDTQYF.

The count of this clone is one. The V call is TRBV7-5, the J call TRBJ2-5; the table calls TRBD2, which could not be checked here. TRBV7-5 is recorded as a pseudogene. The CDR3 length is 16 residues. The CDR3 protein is CARSSGLAGEQETQYF. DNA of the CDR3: TGTGCCAGAAGTTCGGGACTAGCGGGGGAGCAAGAGACCCAGTACTTC.

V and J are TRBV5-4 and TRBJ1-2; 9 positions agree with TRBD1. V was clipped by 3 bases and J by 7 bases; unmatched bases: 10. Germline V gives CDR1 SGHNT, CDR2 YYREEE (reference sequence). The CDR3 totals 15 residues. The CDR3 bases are TGTGCCAGCAGCTCCAAACAGGGGGCCGCAGGTGGCTACACCTTC. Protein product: CASSSKQGAAGGYTF.

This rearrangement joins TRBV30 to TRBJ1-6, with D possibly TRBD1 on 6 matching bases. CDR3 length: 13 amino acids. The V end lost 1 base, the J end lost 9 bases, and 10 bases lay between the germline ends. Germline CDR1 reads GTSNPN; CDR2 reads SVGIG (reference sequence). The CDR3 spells CAWSAGGGSPLHF. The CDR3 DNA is TGTGCCTGGAGTGCTGGGGGCGGTTCACCCCTCCACTTT.

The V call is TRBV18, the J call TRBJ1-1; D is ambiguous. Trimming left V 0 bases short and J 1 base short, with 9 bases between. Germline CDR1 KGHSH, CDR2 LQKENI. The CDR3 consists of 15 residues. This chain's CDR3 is CASSPPNSGNTEAFF. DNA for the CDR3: TGTGCCAGCTCACCACCTAATTCAGGGAACACTGAAGCTTTCTTT. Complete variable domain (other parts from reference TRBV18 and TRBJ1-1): NAGVMQNPRHLVRRRGQEARLRCSPMKGHSHVYWYRQLPEEGLKFMVYLQKENIIDESGMPKERFSAEFPKEGPSILRIQQVVRGDSAAYFCASSPPNSGNTEAFFGQGTRLTVV.

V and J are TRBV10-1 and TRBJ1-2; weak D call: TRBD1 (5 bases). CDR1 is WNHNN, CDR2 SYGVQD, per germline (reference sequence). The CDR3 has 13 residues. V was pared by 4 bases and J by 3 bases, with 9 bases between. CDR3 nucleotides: TGCGCCAGCAGTGGGGGGACTGACTATGGCTACACCTTC. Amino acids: CASSGGTDYGYTF.

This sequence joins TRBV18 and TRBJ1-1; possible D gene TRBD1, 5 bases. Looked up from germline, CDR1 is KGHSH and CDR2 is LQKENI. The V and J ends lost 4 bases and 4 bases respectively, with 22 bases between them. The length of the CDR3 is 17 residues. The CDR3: CASSQVRVIASSTEAFF. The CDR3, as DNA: TGTGCCAGCTCACAGGTCAGGGTGATCGCATCGAGCACTGAAGCTTTCTTT.

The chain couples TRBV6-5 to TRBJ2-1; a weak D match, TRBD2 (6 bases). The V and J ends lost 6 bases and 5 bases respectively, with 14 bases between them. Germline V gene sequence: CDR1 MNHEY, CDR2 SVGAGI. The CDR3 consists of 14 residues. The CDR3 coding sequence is TGTGCCAGCAGAACTGCCTTAGCGGACAATGAGCAGTTCTTC. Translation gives CASRTALADNEQFF.

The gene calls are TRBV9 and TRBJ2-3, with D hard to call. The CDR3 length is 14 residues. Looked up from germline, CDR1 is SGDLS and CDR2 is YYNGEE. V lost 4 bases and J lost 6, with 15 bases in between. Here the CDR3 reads CASSPWAQPDTQYF. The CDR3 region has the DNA TGTGCCAGCAGCCCTTGGGCCCAACCGGATACGCAGTATTTT.

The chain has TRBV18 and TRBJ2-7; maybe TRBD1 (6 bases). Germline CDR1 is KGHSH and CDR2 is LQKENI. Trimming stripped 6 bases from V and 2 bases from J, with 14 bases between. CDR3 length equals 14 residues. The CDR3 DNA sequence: TGTGCCAGCTCCCCCGACAGGTTTACCTACGAGCAGTACTTC. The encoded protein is CASSPDRFTYEQYF.

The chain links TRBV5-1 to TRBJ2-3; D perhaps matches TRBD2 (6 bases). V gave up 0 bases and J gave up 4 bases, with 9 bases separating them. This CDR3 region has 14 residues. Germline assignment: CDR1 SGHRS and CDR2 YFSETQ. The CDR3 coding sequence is TGCGCCAGCAGCTTGGTCGGGGGTTCAGATACGCAGTATTTT. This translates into CASSLVGGSDTQYF.

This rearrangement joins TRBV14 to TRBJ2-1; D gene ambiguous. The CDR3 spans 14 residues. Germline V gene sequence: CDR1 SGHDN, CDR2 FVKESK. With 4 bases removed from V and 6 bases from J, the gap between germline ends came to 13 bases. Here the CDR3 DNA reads TGTGCCAGCAGCCGGCTTATCACCATCAATGAGCAGTTCTTC. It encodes CASSRLITINEQFF.

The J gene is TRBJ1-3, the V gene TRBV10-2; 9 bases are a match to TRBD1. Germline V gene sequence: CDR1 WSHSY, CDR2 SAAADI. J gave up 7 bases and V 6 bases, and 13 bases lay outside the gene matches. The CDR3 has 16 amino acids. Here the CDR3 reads CASSDGTGTERNTIYF. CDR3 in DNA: TGCGCCAGCAGCGATGGGACAGGGACAGAGAGGAACACCATATATTTT.

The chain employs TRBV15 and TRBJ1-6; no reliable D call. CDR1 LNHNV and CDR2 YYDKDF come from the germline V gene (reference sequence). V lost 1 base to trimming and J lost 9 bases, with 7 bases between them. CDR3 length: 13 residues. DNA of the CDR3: TGTGCCACCAGCAGAGTGAGGTTTTCACCCCTCCACTTT. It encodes CATSRVRFSPLHF. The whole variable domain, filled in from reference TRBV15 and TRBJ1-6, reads DAMVIQNPRYQVTQFGKPVTLSCSQTLNHNVMYWYQQKSSQAPKLLFHYYDKDFNNEADTPDNFQSRRPNTSFCFLDIRSPGLGDTAMYLCATSRVRFSPLHFGNGTRLTVT.

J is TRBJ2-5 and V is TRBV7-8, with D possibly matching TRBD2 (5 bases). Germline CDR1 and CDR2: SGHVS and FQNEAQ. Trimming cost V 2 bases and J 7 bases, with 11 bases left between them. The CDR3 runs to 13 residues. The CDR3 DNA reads TGTGCCAGCAGCTTAAGCCCCGAGGGGACCCAGTACTTC. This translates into CASSLSPEGTQYF. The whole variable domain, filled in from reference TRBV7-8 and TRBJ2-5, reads GAGVSQSPRYKVAKRGQDVALRCDPISGHVSLFWYQQALGQGPEFLTYFQNEAQLDKSGLPSDRFFAERPEGSVSTLKIQRTQQEDSAVYLCASSLSPEGTQYFGPGTRLLVL.

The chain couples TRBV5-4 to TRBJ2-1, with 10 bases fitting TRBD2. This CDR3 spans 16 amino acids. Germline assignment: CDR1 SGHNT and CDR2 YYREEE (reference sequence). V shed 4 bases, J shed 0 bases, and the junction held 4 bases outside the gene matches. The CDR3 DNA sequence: TGTGCCAGCAGCCCCAGCGGGGGGGCCTCCTACAATGAGCAGTTCTTC. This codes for CASSPSGGASYNEQFF.

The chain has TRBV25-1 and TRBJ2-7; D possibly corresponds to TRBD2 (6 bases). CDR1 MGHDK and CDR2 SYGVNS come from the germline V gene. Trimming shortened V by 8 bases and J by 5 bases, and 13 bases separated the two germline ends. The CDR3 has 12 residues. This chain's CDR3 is CASRGLLNEQYF. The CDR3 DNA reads TGTGCCAGCCGGGGACTTCTCAACGAGCAGTACTTC.

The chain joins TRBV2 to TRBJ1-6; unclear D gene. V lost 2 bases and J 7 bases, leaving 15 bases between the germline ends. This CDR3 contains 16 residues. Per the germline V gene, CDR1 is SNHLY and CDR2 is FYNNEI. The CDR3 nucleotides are TGTGCCAGCAGTGAAAGCGGGAGGATAGCCAATTCACCCCTCCACTTT. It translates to CASSESGRIANSPLHF. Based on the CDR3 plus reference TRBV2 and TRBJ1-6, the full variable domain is EPEVTQTPSHQVTQMGQEVILRCVPISNHLYFYWYRQILGQKVEFLVSFYNNEISEKSEIFDDQFSVERPDGSNFTLKIRSTKLEDSAMYFCASSESGRIANSPLHFGNGTRLTVT.

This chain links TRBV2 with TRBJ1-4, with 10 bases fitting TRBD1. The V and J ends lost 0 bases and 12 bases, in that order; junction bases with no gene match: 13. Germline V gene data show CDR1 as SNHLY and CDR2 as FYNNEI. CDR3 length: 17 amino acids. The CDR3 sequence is CASSEAGKVGTGEQLFF. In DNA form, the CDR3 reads TGTGCCAGCAGTGAAGCTGGGAAGGTCGGGACAGGGGAACAACTGTTTTTT.

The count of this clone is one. CDR3 residues: CASSISDRVGITLHF. Here the CDR3 DNA reads TGTGCCAGTAGTATCTCCGACAGGGTGGGAATCACCCTCCACTTT. The V and J genes are TRBV19 and TRBJ1-6; TRBD1 matches at 7 bases. The germline V gene encodes CDR1 LNHDA and CDR2 SQIVND (reference sequence). The CDR3 covers 15 residues. Trimming at V came to 3 bases and at J to 14 bases, leaving 13 bases not matched to a gene.

The CDR3 reads CASSIGAGAHNQPQHF. Written as DNA, the CDR3 is TGTGCCAGTAGTATAGGGGCAGGGGCCCACAATCAGCCCCAGCATTTT. The chain recombines TRBV19 with TRBJ1-5; TRBD1 might be the D (6 bases). The CDR3 has 16 amino acids. Germline V gene data show CDR1 as LNHDA and CDR2 as SQIVND (reference sequence). Deletions cut 1 base from V and 3 bases from J, with 13 bases between. Variable domain in full (rest from reference TRBV19 and TRBJ1-5): DGGITQSPKYLFRKEGQNVTLSCEQNLNHDAMYWYRQDPGQGLRLIYYSQIVNDFQKGDIAEGYSVSREKKESFPLTVTSAQKNPTAFYLCASSIGAGAHNQPQHFGDGTRLSIL.